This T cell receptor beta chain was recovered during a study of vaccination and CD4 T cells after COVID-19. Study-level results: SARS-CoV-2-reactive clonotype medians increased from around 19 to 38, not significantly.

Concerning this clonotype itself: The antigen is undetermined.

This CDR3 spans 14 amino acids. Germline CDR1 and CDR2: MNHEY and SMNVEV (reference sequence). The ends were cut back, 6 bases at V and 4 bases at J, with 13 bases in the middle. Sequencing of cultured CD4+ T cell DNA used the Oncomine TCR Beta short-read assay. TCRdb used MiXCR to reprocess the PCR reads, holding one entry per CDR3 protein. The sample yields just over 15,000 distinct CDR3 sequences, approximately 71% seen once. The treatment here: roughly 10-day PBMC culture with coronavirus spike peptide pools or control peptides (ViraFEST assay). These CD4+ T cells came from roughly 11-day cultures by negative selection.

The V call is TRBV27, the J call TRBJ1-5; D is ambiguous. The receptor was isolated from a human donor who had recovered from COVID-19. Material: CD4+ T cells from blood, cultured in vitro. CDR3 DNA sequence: TGTGCCAGCAGAACGGAAGGAACAAATCAGCCCCAGCATTTT. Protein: CASRTEGTNQPQHF.